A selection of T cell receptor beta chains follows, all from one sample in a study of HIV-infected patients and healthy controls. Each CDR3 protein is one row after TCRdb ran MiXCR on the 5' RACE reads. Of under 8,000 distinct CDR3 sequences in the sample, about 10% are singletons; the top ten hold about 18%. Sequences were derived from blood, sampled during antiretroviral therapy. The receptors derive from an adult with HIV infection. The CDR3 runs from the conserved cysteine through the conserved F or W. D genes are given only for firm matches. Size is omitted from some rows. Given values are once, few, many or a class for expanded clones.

CDR3nt: TGCAGCGTCACGACAGGGGAAAGCTCTGGGGCCAACGTCCTGACTTTC
CDR3aa: CSVTTGESSGANVLTF
v_gene: TRBV29-1
j_gene: TRBJ2-6
d_gene: TRBD1
abundance: few

CDR3nt: TGTGCCAGCAGCCGACCAATCGGGACAGCCGGATACACCGGGGAGCTGTTTTTT
CDR3aa: CASSRPIGTAGYTGELFF
v_gene: TRBV6-1
j_gene: TRBJ2-2
d_gene: TRBD1
abundance: .

CDR3nt: TGTGCCAGCAGTTACTCTAGCACAGATACGCAGTATTTT
CDR3aa: CASSYSSTDTQYF
v_gene: TRBV6-2/TRBV6-3
j_gene: TRBJ2-3
d_gene: .
abundance: medium-sized

CDR3nt: TGTGCCAGCAGCCAAACCCATCGTCCGGAACCGTTTAACTATGGCTACACCTTC
CDR3aa: CASSQTHRPEPFNYGYTF
v_gene: TRBV7-9
j_gene: TRBJ1-2
d_gene: .
abundance: many

CDR3nt: TGTGCCAGCAGACGGGCCTCGGAAGGCTACGAGCAGTACTTC
CDR3aa: CASRRASEGYEQYF
v_gene: TRBV5-5
j_gene: TRBJ2-7
d_gene: .
abundance: medium-sized

CDR3nt: TGTGCCAGCAGCCCCCTAGAAGCGACCCAGTACTTC
CDR3aa: CASSPLEATQYF
v_gene: TRBV7-9
j_gene: TRBJ2-5
d_gene: .
abundance: medium-sized

CDR3nt: TGTGCCAGCAGTTACTCGAAACGTCTAGGCGGGGGTAAAGACACGCAGTATTTT
CDR3aa: CASSYSKRLGGGKDTQYF
v_gene: TRBV6-5
j_gene: TRBJ2-3
d_gene: TRBD2
abundance: .

CDR3nt: TGCAGTGCTGCCGCTCTAGCGGGGGAAGAGACCCAGTACTTC
CDR3aa: CSAAALAGEETQYF
v_gene: TRBV20-1
j_gene: TRBJ2-5
d_gene: TRBD2
abundance: medium-sized

CDR3nt: TGTGCCAGCAGTTACGGAGCTTCGGGGACAGCTGCCTACGAGCAGTACTTC
CDR3aa: CASSYGASGTAAYEQYF
v_gene: TRBV6-5
j_gene: TRBJ2-7
d_gene: TRBD1
abundance: large

CDR3nt: TGTGCCAGCAGCTTGGCCGCCCCCCCCGGGGCGGACCCCCAGCATTTT
CDR3aa: CASSLAAPPGADPQHF
v_gene: TRBV5-5
j_gene: TRBJ1-5
d_gene: .
abundance: medium-sized

CDR3nt: TGTGCCAGCAGGAGGACAGCGAACACCGGGGAGCTGTTTTTT
CDR3aa: CASRRTANTGELFF
v_gene: TRBV6-5
j_gene: TRBJ2-2
d_gene: .
abundance: .

CDR3nt: TGTGCCAGCAGTCCATTCGACAGGGCCAATCAGCCCCAGCATTTT
CDR3aa: CASSPFDRANQPQHF
v_gene: TRBV6-6
j_gene: TRBJ1-5
d_gene: TRBD1
abundance: .

CDR3nt: TGTGCCAGCAGCTCCTCGACTAGCGGGGGGGGCGAGGGGGATGGAGATACGCAGTATTTT
CDR3aa: CASSSSTSGGGEGDGDTQYF
v_gene: TRBV7-2
j_gene: TRBJ2-3
d_gene: TRBD2
abundance: few

CDR3nt: TGTGCCAGCAGTTCCTTGGTCCTGGGGACCACTGAAGCTTTCTTT
CDR3aa: CASSSLVLGTTEAFF
v_gene: TRBV28
j_gene: TRBJ1-1
d_gene: .
abundance: medium-sized

CDR3nt: TGTGCCAGCAGTCCGACTGCGAACACTGAAGCTTTCTTT
CDR3aa: CASSPTANTEAFF
v_gene: TRBV6-6
j_gene: TRBJ1-1
d_gene: .
abundance: medium-sized

CDR3nt: TGCAGCGCGCGGGAAATTGAAGCTTTCTTT
CDR3aa: CSAREIEAFF
v_gene: TRBV29-1
j_gene: TRBJ1-1
d_gene: .
abundance: .

CDR3nt: TGCGCCAGCAGCTTGGCGACAGGAGACATCGATACGCAGTATTTT
CDR3aa: CASSLATGDIDTQYF
v_gene: TRBV5-1
j_gene: TRBJ2-3
d_gene: .
abundance: medium-sized

CDR3nt: TGTGCCAGCAGTTACTCGAGGCAGGGCTATGGCTACACCTTC
CDR3aa: CASSYSRQGYGYTF
v_gene: TRBV6-5
j_gene: TRBJ1-2
d_gene: .
abundance: many

CDR3nt: TGTGCCAGCAGTTGGGCGGGGGGCCTCCCAGATACGCAGTATTTT
CDR3aa: CASSWAGGLPDTQYF
v_gene: TRBV28
j_gene: TRBJ2-3
d_gene: TRBD2
abundance: medium-sized

CDR3nt: TGTGCCAGCAGGCCTATTATTTCTGTCACAGATACGCAGTATTTT
CDR3aa: CASRPIISVTDTQYF
v_gene: TRBV14
j_gene: TRBJ2-3
d_gene: .
abundance: medium-sized

CDR3nt: TGTGCCAGCACCCGATCGTGGAGTGAGCAGTTCTTC
CDR3aa: CASTRSWSEQFF
v_gene: TRBV7-2
j_gene: TRBJ2-1
d_gene: .
abundance: medium-sized

CDR3nt: TGTGCCAGCAGTACGGATCAGGGGGGAAGCAATCAGCCCCAGCATTTT
CDR3aa: CASSTDQGGSNQPQHF
v_gene: TRBV6-5
j_gene: TRBJ1-5
d_gene: TRBD1
abundance: .

CDR3nt: TGTGCCAGCACCTCAGACAGCCTTTCTGGAAACACCATATATTTT
CDR3aa: CASTSDSLSGNTIYF
v_gene: TRBV28
j_gene: TRBJ1-3
d_gene: .
abundance: many

CDR3nt: TGTGCCAGCACCCACGCCGGACAGGGATTTATCTACGAGCAGTACTTC
CDR3aa: CASTHAGQGFIYEQYF
v_gene: TRBV6-5
j_gene: TRBJ2-7
d_gene: TRBD1
abundance: many

CDR3nt: TGCGCCAGCAGTCGAGGAGAACAAGAGACCCAGTACTTC
CDR3aa: CASSRGEQETQYF
v_gene: TRBV23-1
j_gene: TRBJ2-5
d_gene: .
abundance: many

CDR3nt: TGCAGTGCTAGCGGACAGGATAGGGCTTTCTTT
CDR3aa: CSASGQDRAFF
v_gene: TRBV20-1
j_gene: TRBJ1-1
d_gene: TRBD1
abundance: medium-sized

CDR3nt: TGTGCCAGCAGCCAAGCGCGGGCATCAGCGGATACGCAGTATTTT
CDR3aa: CASSQARASADTQYF
v_gene: TRBV3-1
j_gene: TRBJ2-3
d_gene: .
abundance: many

CDR3nt: TGTGCCAGCACTTATACACACGCTAACTATGGCTACACCTTC
CDR3aa: CASTYTHANYGYTF
v_gene: TRBV6-1
j_gene: TRBJ1-2
d_gene: .
abundance: medium-sized

CDR3nt: TGTGCCAGCTGGGACGGAGGCTCTGGAAACACCATATATTTT
CDR3aa: CASWDGGSGNTIYF
v_gene: TRBV7-2
j_gene: TRBJ1-3
d_gene: .
abundance: large

CDR3nt: TGCAGCGTTAAGGGACGGGAGAATTCACCCCTCCACTTT
CDR3aa: CSVKGRENSPLHF
v_gene: TRBV29-1
j_gene: TRBJ1-6
d_gene: .
abundance: many

CDR3nt: TGCAGCGTTATGCCGCCGGTGAACACTGAAGCTTTCTTT
CDR3aa: CSVMPPVNTEAFF
v_gene: TRBV29-1
j_gene: TRBJ1-1
d_gene: .
abundance: .

CDR3nt: TGTGCCAGCAGTGAAGAGGGAATCTTCGAGCAGTACTTC
CDR3aa: CASSEEGIFEQYF
v_gene: TRBV6-1
j_gene: TRBJ2-7
d_gene: .
abundance: medium-sized

CDR3nt: TGCAGTGCCCGCCGGAAGGTCTTTGCTAGCACAGATACGCAGTATTTT
CDR3aa: CSARRKVFASTDTQYF
v_gene: TRBV20-1
j_gene: TRBJ2-3
d_gene: .
abundance: .

CDR3nt: TGTGCCAGCAGCGTAGGGGGAAGCTCCTACGAGCAGTACTTC
CDR3aa: CASSVGGSSYEQYF
v_gene: TRBV9
j_gene: TRBJ2-7
d_gene: .
abundance: medium-sized

CDR3nt: TGCAGTGCTAGACCGCGGATGAACACTGAAGCTTTCTTT
CDR3aa: CSARPRMNTEAFF
v_gene: TRBV20-1
j_gene: TRBJ1-1
d_gene: .
abundance: .

CDR3nt: TGTGCCAGCAGCCCCGGTGGAGATGTCTACGAGCAGTACTTC
CDR3aa: CASSPGGDVYEQYF
v_gene: TRBV5-4
j_gene: TRBJ2-7
d_gene: .
abundance: many

CDR3nt: TGCAGTGCTAGAGACCTCTCTAAAAGCGGGGGGACAGATACGCAGTATTTT
CDR3aa: CSARDLSKSGGTDTQYF
v_gene: TRBV20-1
j_gene: TRBJ2-3
d_gene: TRBD2
abundance: medium-sized